This TCR beta chain was recorded in a study of tumor-infiltrating lymphocytes in localized non-small cell lung cancer. Study results and limitations: Different pieces of the same tissue went to different assays, confounding technical variation with intratumor heterogeneity. Not all patients were TCR sequenced, owing to tissue quantity.

The germline gives CDR1 SGHRS, CDR2 YFSETQ. Deletions cut 2 bases from V and 2 bases from J, with 12 bases between. This CDR3 is 15 amino acids long. Libraries were prepared by immunoSEQ multiplex PCR; TCRdb keeps only in-frame clonotypes and omits some of them. The sample includes roughly 7,100 clones, around three quarters of them seen just once. Remarks on this clone: Its antigen is not known.

The chain links TRBV5-1 to TRBJ2-3; D gene ambiguous. The sequence came from a human donor with non-small cell lung cancer. Material: uninvolved lung tissue not adjacent to the tumor. CDR3 bases: TGCGCCAGCAGCTTAAAAATACAAGACACAGATACGCAGTATTTT. The encoded protein is CASSLKIQDTDTQYF.